These 6 T cell receptor beta chains share one sample of origin, sequenced in a study of lymphopenia after photon versus proton radiotherapy. Produced via immunoSEQ multiplex PCR; TCRdb's table is partial and in-frame only. The sample has approximately 20,000 clones; 85% to 95% are singletons. This sample comprised peripheral blood, obtained from a patient treated with photon-based radiotherapy. The receptors here all came from a man in his 60s with pancreatic cancer.

The V and J genes are TRBV30 and TRBJ1-6; no clear D gene. Trimming cost V 6 bases and J 11 bases, with 17 bases left between them. The CDR3 totals 13 residues. Germline values: CDR1 GTSNPN, CDR2 SVGIG (reference sequence). CDR3: CACRDDSVAPLHF. CDR3 nucleotide sequence: TGTGCCTGCCGAGATGATAGCGTGGCACCCCTCCACTTT.

This clone is a singleton in its sample. The chain is built from TRBV5-8 and TRBJ2-5; a possible D gene is TRBD2 (6 bases). The CDR3 covers 16 residues. The V end lost 1 base, the J end lost 1 base, and 14 bases lay between the germline ends. The germline gives CDR1 SGHTS, CDR2 YDEGEE. This CDR3 reads CASSLSAGSIQETQYF. DNA of the CDR3: TGTGCCAGCAGCTTGAGTGCGGGATCAATCCAAGAGACCCAGTACTTC.

Comments on this clone: Other DNA sequences from this sample encode an identical CDR3 as well. The V gene is TRBV18, the J gene TRBJ2-6; D is uncertain. The V end was cut by 5 bases, the J end by 1 base, with 9 bases between. The germline CDR1 and CDR2 sequences are KGHSH and LQKENI. The CDR3 covers 15 residues. The CDR3 nucleotides are TGTGCCAGCTCATCCTCTGGATCTGGGGCCAACGTCCTGACTTTC. Its protein is CASSSSGSGANVLTF.

This clone was picked up a small number of times. The chain links TRBV13 to TRBJ1-2; no clear D gene. Germline CDR1 and CDR2: PRHDT and FYEKMQ (reference sequence). The V end was cut by 0 bases, the J end by 13 bases, with 15 bases between. This CDR3 is 13 amino acids long. The CDR3 coding sequence is TGTGCCAGCAGCTTAGGCAACCCGCCCTCGGGCACCTTC. Its translation: CASSLGNPPSGTF. Based on the CDR3 plus reference TRBV13 and TRBJ1-2, the full variable domain is AAGVIQSPRHLIKEKRETATLKCYPIPRHDTVYWYQQGPGQDPQFLISFYEKMQSDKGSIPDRFSAQQFSDYHSELNMSSLELGDSALYFCASSLGNPPSGTFGSGTRLTVV.

This clone appeared a single time. The chain is built from TRBV14 and TRBJ2-2; no clear D. Germline V gene sequence: CDR1 SGHDN, CDR2 FVKESK. V was cut by 0 bases and J by 4 bases, with 9 bases left in between. This CDR3 has 15 amino acids. Written as DNA, the CDR3 is TGTGCCAGCAGCCAAGACAGAACTTCCACCGGGGAGCTGTTTTTT. As protein: CASSQDRTSTGELFF. The full variable domain, its missing parts supplied by reference TRBV14 and TRBJ2-2, is EAGVTQFPSHSVIEKGQTVTLRCDPISGHDNLYWYRRVMGKEIKFLLHFVKESKQDESGMPNNRFLAERTGGTYSTLKVQPAELEDSGVYFCASSQDRTSTGELFFGEGSRLTVL.

The chain couples TRBV7-3 to TRBJ1-6; the match to TRBD1 covers 9 bases. CDR1 SGHTA and CDR2 FQGTGA come from the germline V gene. There are 15 residues in the CDR3. V lost 6 bases, J lost 7 bases, and 7 bases stayed unmatched. The CDR3 nucleotides are TGTGCCAGCAGTACGACAGGGGGGCCGAATTCACCCCTCCACTTT. Residues: CASSTTGGPNSPLHF.